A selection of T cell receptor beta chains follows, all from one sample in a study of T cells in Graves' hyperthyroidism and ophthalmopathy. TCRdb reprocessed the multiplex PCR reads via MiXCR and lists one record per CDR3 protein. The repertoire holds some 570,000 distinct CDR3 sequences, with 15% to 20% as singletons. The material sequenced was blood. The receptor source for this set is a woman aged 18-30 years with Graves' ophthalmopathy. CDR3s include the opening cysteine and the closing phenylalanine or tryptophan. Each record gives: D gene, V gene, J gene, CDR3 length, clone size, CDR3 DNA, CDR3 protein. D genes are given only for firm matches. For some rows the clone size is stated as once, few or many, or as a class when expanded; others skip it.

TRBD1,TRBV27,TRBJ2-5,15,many,TGTGCCAGCAGTCTCGCAAATCCCGGGACAGGCTTCCAGTACTTC,CASSLANPGTGFQYF
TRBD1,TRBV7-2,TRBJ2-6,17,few,TGTGCCAGCTCGGCGGGACAGGTCGGGTCTGGGGCCAACGTCCTGACTTTC,CASSAGQVGSGANVLTF
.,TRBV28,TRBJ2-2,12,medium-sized,TGTGCCAGCTACGCGGACACCGGGGAGCTGTTTTTT,CASYADTGELFF
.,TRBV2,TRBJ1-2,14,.,TGTGCCAGCAGTGAATGGGAGAATCACTATGGCTACACCTTC,CASSEWENHYGYTF
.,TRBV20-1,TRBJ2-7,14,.,TGCAGTGCTACCCGCCGATCCGGGACCTACGAGCAGTACTTC,CSATRRSGTYEQYF
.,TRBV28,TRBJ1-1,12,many,TGTGCCAGCAGTATAGGGGTGACTGAAGCTTTCTTT,CASSIGVTEAFF
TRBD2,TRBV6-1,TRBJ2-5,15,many,TGTGCCAGCAGTAACCTAGCGGGGGGGCCTGAGACCCAGTACTTC,CASSNLAGGPETQYF
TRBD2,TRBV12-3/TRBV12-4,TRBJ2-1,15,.,TGTGCCAGCAGTTTAACCCCGGGACTAGTAGTTGAGCAGTTCTTC,CASSLTPGLVVEQFF
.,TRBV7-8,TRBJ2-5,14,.,TGTGCCAGCAGCAATACGGACGGGTGGGAGACCCAGTACTTC,CASSNTDGWETQYF
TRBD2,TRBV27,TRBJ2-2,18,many,TGTGCCAGCAGTTTAATTGGCGCGGGAGGCCCCTCGGGCGGGGAGCTGTTTTTT,CASSLIGAGGPSGGELFF
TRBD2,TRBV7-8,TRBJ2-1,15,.,TGTGCCAGCAGCACTAGCGGGGGGGCAGAAAATGAGCAGTTCTTC,CASSTSGGAENEQFF
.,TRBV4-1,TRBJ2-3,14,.,TGCGCCAGCAGCCAAGCTAGGGGCACAGATACGCAGTATTTT,CASSQARGTDTQYF
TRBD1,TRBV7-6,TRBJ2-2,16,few,TGTGCCAGCAGAGAGGGGAGACAGGGGACCACCGGGGAGCTGTTTTTT,CASREGRQGTTGELFF
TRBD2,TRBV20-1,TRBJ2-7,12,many,TGCAGTGCTCGACTAGCGGGGGGCGAGCAGTACTTC,CSARLAGGEQYF
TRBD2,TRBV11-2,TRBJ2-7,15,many,TGTGCCAGCAGCTTAGATCAAGCGGGGGCGCGTGAGCAGTACTTC,CASSLDQAGAREQYF
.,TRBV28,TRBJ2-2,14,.,TGTGCCAGCAGTTTGGGGGGGCGAACCGGGGAGCTGTTTTTT,CASSLGGRTGELFF
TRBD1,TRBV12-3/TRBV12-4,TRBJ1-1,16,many,TGTGCCAGCAACGGGGGACAGGGGAGTCGGATCACTGAAGCTTTCTTT,CASNGGQGSRITEAFF
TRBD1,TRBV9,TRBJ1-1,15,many,TGTGCCAGCAGCGATGGGACAGGTCTGAACACTGAAGCTTTCTTT,CASSDGTGLNTEAFF
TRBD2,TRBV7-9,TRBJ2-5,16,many,TGTGCCAGCAGCTTATTGTCGCGGGGGAGACAAGAGACCCAGTACTTC,CASSLLSRGRQETQYF
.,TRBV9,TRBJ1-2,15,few,TGTGCCAGCAGCCCCACGGAACAGGGCTCCTATGGCTACACCTTC,CASSPTEQGSYGYTF
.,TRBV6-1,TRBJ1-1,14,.,TGTGCCAGCAGATCTGACAGACTCAAGACTGAAGCTTTCTTT,CASRSDRLKTEAFF
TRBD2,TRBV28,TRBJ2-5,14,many,TGTGCCAGCGGGGGTAGCGGGAGTGGAGAGACCCAGTACTTC,CASGGSGSGETQYF
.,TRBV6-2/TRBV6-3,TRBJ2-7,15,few,TGTGCCAGCAGCCTTCTAGCCGGACCTGACTACGAGCAGTACTTC,CASSLLAGPDYEQYF
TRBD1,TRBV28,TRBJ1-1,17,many,TGTGCCAGCAGTTTTAGACTACGGGACAGGGGGAACACTGAAGCTTTCTTT,CASSFRLRDRGNTEAFF
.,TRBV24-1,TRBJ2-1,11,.,TGTGCCACCAGTGATAGAATGGAGCAGTTCTTC,CATSDRMEQFF
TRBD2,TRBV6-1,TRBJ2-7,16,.,TGTGCCAGCAGCCGAGAGACTAGCGGGAGCTCCTACGAGCAGTACTTC,CASSRETSGSSYEQYF
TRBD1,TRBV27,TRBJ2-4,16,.,TGTGCCAGCAGTGTAATGACAGGGGTTGGAAAAAACATTCAGTACTTC,CASSVMTGVGKNIQYF
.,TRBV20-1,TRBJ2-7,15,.,TGCAGTGCTAGAGATATGAGCGAGAGCTCCTACGAGCAGTACTTC,CSARDMSESSYEQYF
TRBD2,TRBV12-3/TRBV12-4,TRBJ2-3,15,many,TGTGCCAGCAGTAGAGGGGCGGGGGGGACAGATACGCAGTATTTT,CASSRGAGGTDTQYF
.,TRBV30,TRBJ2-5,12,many,TGTGCCTGGAGCACCGGACGAGAGACCCAGTACTTC,CAWSTGRETQYF
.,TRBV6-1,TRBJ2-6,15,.,TGTGCCAGCAATACCGGGCACTCTGGGGCCAACGTCCTGACTTTC,CASNTGHSGANVLTF
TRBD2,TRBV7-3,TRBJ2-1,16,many,TGTGCCAGCAGCCCAGCACCCGGGACTACCTACAATGAGCAGTTCTTC,CASSPAPGTTYNEQFF
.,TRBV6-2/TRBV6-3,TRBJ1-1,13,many,TGTGCCAGCCAACCGACTGAGGTGAGAGAAGCTTTCTTT,CASQPTEVREAFF
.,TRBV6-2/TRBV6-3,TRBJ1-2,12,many,TGTGCCAGCAGTAGGAGTAACTATGGCTACACCTTC,CASSRSNYGYTF
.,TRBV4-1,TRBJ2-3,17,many,TGCGCCAGCAGCCAAGTACTGATGAACCCTAGCACAGATACGCAGTATTTT,CASSQVLMNPSTDTQYF
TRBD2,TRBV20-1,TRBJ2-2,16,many,TGCAGTGCTAGACGCCTATCTAGCGGGGTTACCGGGGAGCTGTTTTTT,CSARRLSSGVTGELFF
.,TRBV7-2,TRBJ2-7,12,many,TGTGCCAGCAGCAAGGTGGGCAACGAGCAGTACTTC,CASSKVGNEQYF
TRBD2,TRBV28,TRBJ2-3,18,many,TGTGCCAGCAGTTTAGGGACTAGCGGGAGGGCCGGCACAGATACGCAGTATTTT,CASSLGTSGRAGTDTQYF
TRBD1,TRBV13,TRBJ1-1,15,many,TGTGCCAGCAGCTGGACAGGGGCAGGTAACACTGAAGCTTTCTTT,CASSWTGAGNTEAFF
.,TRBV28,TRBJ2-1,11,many,TGTGCCAGCAGGGGATACTATGAGCAGTTCTTC,CASRGYYEQFF
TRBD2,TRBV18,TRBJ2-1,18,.,TGTGCCAGCTCACTAAACTTACAGCGGGAGGGCCCCTACAATGAGCAGTTCTTC,CASSLNLQREGPYNEQFF
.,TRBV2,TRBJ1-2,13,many,TGTGCCAGCAGTCTACAGGGAATTAGTGGCTACACCTTC,CASSLQGISGYTF
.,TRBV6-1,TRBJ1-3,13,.,TGTGCCAGCGGTACTAAGGCTGGAAACACCATATATTTT,CASGTKAGNTIYF
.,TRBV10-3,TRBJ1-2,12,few,TGTGCCATCGAAACGACTAACTATGGCTACACCTTC,CAIETTNYGYTF
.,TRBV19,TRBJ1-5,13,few,TGTGCCAGTACGGCGGGCTTTGGGCAGCCCCAGCATTTT,CASTAGFGQPQHF
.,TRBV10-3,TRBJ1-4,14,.,TGTGCCATCAGTGAGCCAGGGGTACGTGAAAAACTGTCTTTT,CAISEPGVREKLSF
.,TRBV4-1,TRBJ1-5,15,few,TGCGCCAGCAGTCCGGACAGACTAGCGGGTCAGCCCCAGCATTTT,CASSPDRLAGQPQHF
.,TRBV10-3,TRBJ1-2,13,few,TGTGCCATCAGTGAACGAGGGAACTATGGCTACACCTTC,CAISERGNYGYTF
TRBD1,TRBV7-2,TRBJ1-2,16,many,TGTGCCAGCAGCCGTACCGGGACAGGGACTTTCCCTGGCTACACCTTC,CASSRTGTGTFPGYTF
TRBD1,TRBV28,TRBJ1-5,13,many,TGTGCCAGTTGGACAGGGAGGGTTCAGCCCCAGCATTTT,CASWTGRVQPQHF
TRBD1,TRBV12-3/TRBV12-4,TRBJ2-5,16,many,TGTGCCAGCAGTTTAGCAGGACAGGGGTCGGGAGAGACCCAGTACTTC,CASSLAGQGSGETQYF
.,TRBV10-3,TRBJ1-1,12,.,TGTGCCGGCTCGCAGGGGAACACTGAAGCTTTCTTT,CAGSQGNTEAFF
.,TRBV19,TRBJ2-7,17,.,TGTGCCAGTAGTATAGGCAGGCGGAGCGGAAACTCCTACGAGCAGTACTTC,CASSIGRRSGNSYEQYF
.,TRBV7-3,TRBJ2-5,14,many,TGTGCCAGCAGCTTAGGCGGGGGCGTGGAGACCCAGTACTTC,CASSLGGGVETQYF
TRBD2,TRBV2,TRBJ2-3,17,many,TGTGCCAGCGACCCTGGGGGGACTAGCGGGAGCGCAGATACGCAGTATTTT,CASDPGGTSGSADTQYF
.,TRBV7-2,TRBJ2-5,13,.,TGTGCCAGCAGCCCGGGGTGGGGGGAGACCCAGTACTTC,CASSPGWGETQYF
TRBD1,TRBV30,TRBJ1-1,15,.,TGTGCCTGGAGTGCTTCGGACAGGGTGCGGACTGAAGCTTTCTTT,CAWSASDRVRTEAFF
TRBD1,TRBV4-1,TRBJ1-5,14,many,TGTGCCAGCAGCCGGACAGGGAACAATCAGCCCCAGCATTTT,CASSRTGNNQPQHF